The 27 T cell receptor beta chains presented below share a single source sample, sequenced in a study of T cell repertoires in cytomegalovirus infection. Their antigens are not known. Each CDR3 protein gets one entry after TCRdb re-called the reads with MiXCR. The data contain some 920,000 distinct CDR3 sequences, approximately 33% of them singletons. The sequenced sample was cultured CD8+ T cells from PBMCs, obtained from culture after CMV antigen stimulation. These receptors were collected from a human donor in good health (CMV status not recorded). Some clones in this sample may be carry-over from other donors' samples.

This clonotype was counted between two and nine times. The chain employs TRBV7-9 and TRBJ1-1; perhaps TRBD1 as D (6 bases). Trimming stripped 5 bases from V and 8 bases from J, with 18 bases between. Germline V gene lookup returns CDR1 SEHNR and CDR2 FQNEAQ (reference sequence). The CDR3 runs to 14 residues. CDR3 nucleotides: TGTGCCAGCAGCCCGGTTCAGGGGTTTGGAGAAGCTTTCTTT. It specifies CASSPVQGFGEAFF.

V usage is TRBV29-1 and J usage is TRBJ1-1; D unresolved. The V gene lost 2 bases and the J gene lost 0 bases, with 7 bases spanning the gap. Germline loops: CDR1 SQVTM, CDR2 ANQGSEA. The CDR3 has 13 residues. The CDR3 spells CSVEFGMNTEAFF. CDR3 bases: TGCAGCGTTGAATTCGGCATGAACACTGAAGCTTTCTTT. The whole variable domain, filled in from reference TRBV29-1 and TRBJ1-1, reads SAVISQKPSRDICQRGTSLTIQCQVDSQVTMMFWYRQQPGQSLTLIATANQGSEATYESGFVIDKFPISRPNLTFSTLTVSNMSPEDSSIYLCSVEFGMNTEAFFGQGTRLTVV.

This clonotype was observed a few times. This sequence joins TRBV4-1 and TRBJ2-7; possibly TRBD1 for D (6 bases). Germline CDR1 is MGHRA and CDR2 is YSYEKL. Between the trimmed V and J ends, which lost 1 base and 7 bases, there was a span of 8 bases. CDR3 length: 12 amino acids. CDR3: CASSQGRGEQYF. In DNA form, the CDR3 reads TGCGCCAGCAGCCAAGGAAGGGGGGAGCAGTACTTC.

The CDR3 loop is CASSQELAGALYQETQYF. The DNA of the CDR3 is TGTGCCAGCAGCCAAGAGCTAGCGGGGGCCCTGTACCAAGAGACCCAGTACTTC. V is TRBV4-2 and J is TRBJ2-5, with 10 nucleotides matching TRBD2. V lost 0 bases and J lost 0; bases outside the gene matches: 7. Germline V gene sequence: CDR1 LGHNA, CDR2 YNFKEQ. There are 18 residues in the CDR3.

The chain joins TRBV19 to TRBJ1-5; no clear D gene. Germline CDR1 is LNHDA and CDR2 is SQIVND (reference sequence). This CDR3 has 13 residues. Trimming shortened V by 7 bases and J by 7 bases, and 14 bases separated the two germline ends. For the CDR3, the DNA is TGTGCCAGTACGCCGGGCATCAGGCAGCCCCAGCATTTT. It yields the protein CASTPGIRQPQHF.

A few counts support this clonotype. This chain connects TRBV6-4 to TRBJ2-3; no firm D call. The CDR3 contains 16 residues. The V and J ends lost 7 bases and 6 bases respectively, with 23 bases between them. Germline V lookup: CDR1 MRHNA, CDR2 SNTAGT. The DNA of the CDR3 is TGTGCCAGCACCGCCCCTTATGTGGGTTCAATTGATACGCAGTATTTT. Translating it yields CASTAPYVGSIDTQYF.

V and J are TRBV7-8 and TRBJ1-6; tentative D call: TRBD1 (6 bases). V shed 4 bases and J shed 6 bases, with 13 bases lying between them. The CDR3 covers 15 residues. CDR1 SGHVS and CDR2 FQNEAQ come from the germline V gene. CDR3 residues: CASSSAGTSNSPLHF. DNA for the CDR3: TGTGCCAGCAGCTCGGCCGGGACATCTAATTCACCCCTCCACTTT.

This clonotype was observed a handful of times. The rearrangement uses TRBV27 and TRBJ1-6; D may be TRBD1 (5 bases). CDR1 MNHEY and CDR2 SMNVEV come from the germline V gene (reference sequence). The CDR3 loop spans 14 amino acids. V lost 2 bases and J lost 8, with 10 bases in between. CDR3 residues: CASSLQGIDSPLHF. In DNA, the CDR3 is TGTGCCAGCAGTTTACAGGGTATTGATTCACCCCTCCACTTT.

The chain recombines TRBV27 with TRBJ2-7; D possibly uses TRBD1 or TRBD2 (5 bases each). CDR1 MNHEY and CDR2 SMNVEV come from the germline V gene (reference sequence). This CDR3 is 13 amino acids long. Trimming removed 5 bases from V and 4 bases from J, with 12 bases in between. This chain's CDR3 is CASSQGRLYEQYF. CDR3 nucleotide sequence: TGTGCCAGCAGTCAGGGACGGCTATACGAGCAGTACTTC.

The CDR3 nucleotides are TGTGCCAGTAGTACGTCAGGGGGATTCGGTGAAAAACTGTTTTTT. Encoded protein: CASSTSGGFGEKLFF. The genes are TRBV19 and TRBJ1-4; 7 nucleotides agree with TRBD1. J gave up 7 bases and V 4 bases, and 9 bases lay outside the gene matches. Germline V gives CDR1 LNHDA, CDR2 SQIVND (reference sequence). The CDR3 contains 15 residues.

This chain joins TRBV12-3 or TRBV12-4 and TRBJ1-2; no clear D gene. The V end lost 8 bases, the J end lost 8 bases, and 12 bases lay between the germline ends. This CDR3 comprises 11 residues. CDR3 sequence reads: CASPAGPGYTF. The CDR3 region has the DNA TGTGCCAGCCCGGCCGGCCCGGGCTACACCTTC.

This clonotype occurred a few times. The genes are TRBV10-3 and TRBJ2-2; the D gene could be TRBD1 or TRBD2 (5 bases each). Per germline, CDR1 ENHRY and CDR2 SYGVKD. V was pared by 6 bases and J by 1 base, with 18 bases between. The CDR3 has 17 residues. CDR3 sequence: CAIRGQGDFENTGELFF. The CDR3 bases are TGTGCCATCAGGGGGCAGGGAGATTTCGAGAACACCGGGGAGCTGTTTTTT.

This clonotype was seen more than once but under ten times. The chain couples TRBV6-8 to TRBJ1-2, with TRBD1 identical over 7 bases. CDR1 MNHGY and CDR2 SAAAGT come from the germline V gene. This CDR3 region has 14 residues. V was clipped by 4 bases and J by 4 bases; unmatched bases: 6. CDR3 amino acids: CASSLNRGGYGYTF. The DNA of the CDR3 is TGTGCCAGCAGTTTGAACAGGGGAGGCTATGGCTACACCTTC.

About this clonotype: Mismatch with germline at one junction end may stem from a read error. The chain uses TRBV13 and TRBJ2-3; TRBD2 aligns across 7 bases. From germline, CDR1 is PRHDT and CDR2 FYEKMQ (reference sequence). The CDR3 contains 15 residues. The CDR3: CASSLAGEGTDAQYF. CDR3 coding DNA: TGTGCCAGCAGCTTAGCGGGGGAGGGCACAGATGCGCAGTATTTT.

In its sample, this clonotype was seen many times. The genes are TRBV6-2 or TRBV6-3 and TRBJ1-1; D remains ambiguous. Trimming shortened V by 2 bases and J by 2 bases, and 6 bases separated the two germline ends. Germline V lookup: CDR1 MNHEY, CDR2 SVGEGT. The CDR3 extends over 13 amino acids. The CDR3 bases are TGTGCCAGCAGTTACCCTTTTAACACTGAAGCTTTCTTT. Amino acid sequence: CASSYPFNTEAFF.

The chain joins TRBV6-4 to TRBJ2-3, with a weak D call TRBD1 (6 bases). CDR1 is MRHNA, CDR2 SNTAGT, per germline. With 3 bases removed from V and 7 bases from J, the gap between germline ends came to 14 bases. The CDR3 sequence is 14 residues long. For the CDR3, the DNA is TGTGCCAGCAGTGAAAACAGGGAACCACATACGCAGTATTTT. It yields the protein CASSENREPHTQYF.

In its sample, this clonotype was seen a few times. The CDR3: CASSLGSYSYQETQYF. Here the CDR3 DNA reads TGTGCCAGCAGTTTAGGGAGCTACTCGTACCAAGAGACCCAGTACTTC. This chain links TRBV12-3 or TRBV12-4 with TRBJ2-5; D call uncertain. With 1 base removed from V and 0 bases from J, the gap between germline ends came to 12 bases. The CDR3 runs 16 residues.

The chain couples TRBV5-8 to TRBJ2-3; perhaps TRBD2 as D (6 bases). CDR1 is SGHTS and CDR2 is YDEGEE in the germline V gene. The V end lost 1 base, the J end lost 5 bases, and 20 bases lay between the germline ends. This CDR3 comprises 17 residues. CDR3 sequence: CASSLRETGVARDTQYF. In DNA, the CDR3 is TGTGCCAGCAGCTTGAGGGAAACGGGAGTAGCGAGAGATACGCAGTATTTT.

The V gene is TRBV14, the J gene TRBJ2-5; D perhaps matches TRBD2 (6 bases). V shed 4 bases and J shed 4 bases, with 19 bases lying between them. This CDR3 contains 16 residues. Per the germline V gene, CDR1 is SGHDN and CDR2 is FVKESK. The CDR3 coding sequence is TGTGCCAGCAGCCTAAGGGACTTCCCGTCGGCAGAGACCCAGTACTTC. This sequence encodes CASSLRDFPSAETQYF.

This clonotype was recorded at least ten times. The chain recombines TRBV29-1 with TRBJ1-2; the D is unclear. The length of the CDR3 is 14 residues. Trimming removed 4 bases at V and 1 base at J, with 13 bases between. Germline CDR1 is SQVTM and CDR2 is ANQGSEA. CDR3 in DNA: TGCAGCGTTGCCGACCGCCACCTTAACTATGGCTACACCTTC. It is translated as CSVADRHLNYGYTF.

The V call is TRBV27, the J call TRBJ2-7; weak D call: TRBD2 (6 bases). CDR3 length: 11 residues. The V gene lost 8 bases and the J gene lost 7 bases, with 12 bases spanning the gap. The germline V gene encodes CDR1 MNHEY and CDR2 SMNVEV (reference sequence). The CDR3: CASEKGREQYF. CDR3 nucleotide sequence: TGTGCCAGCGAAAAAGGGAGGGAGCAGTACTTC.

The chain links TRBV15 to TRBJ2-1; possibly TRBD2 for D (5 bases). Trimming took 4 bases from V and 3 from J, leaving 13 bases between them. CDR1 is LNHNV and CDR2 is YYDKDF in the germline V gene (reference sequence). This CDR3 region has 15 residues. The CDR3 DNA reads as TGTGCCACCAGCATAGAGGGCTCCCTCTACAATGAGCAGTTCTTC. Protein: CATSIEGSLYNEQFF.

The sample holds a few counts of this clonotype. The CDR3 is CASSLDGRTSNGNEQFF. The CDR3 DNA reads TGTGCCAGCAGCTTAGATGGAAGGACCTCTAACGGGAATGAGCAGTTCTTC. The chain combines TRBV7-3 with TRBJ2-1; no firm D call. The CDR3 runs 17 residues. Germline CDR1 SGHTA, CDR2 FQGTGA. With 2 bases removed from V and 7 bases from J, the gap between germline ends came to 21 bases.

This clonotype was detected a few times. The chain uses TRBV14 and TRBJ2-5; no clear D. This CDR3 spans 14 amino acids. V was shortened by 1 base and J by 3 bases, with 9 bases between the two germline ends. Germline V gene sequence: CDR1 SGHDN, CDR2 FVKESK. The CDR3 region is CASSQGPQEETQYF. CDR3 coding DNA: TGTGCCAGCAGCCAAGGGCCTCAGGAAGAGACCCAGTACTTC.

In the case of this clonotype: This sequence may be a read error, since a much larger clone differs from it by one base. This chain links TRBV12-3 or TRBV12-4 with TRBJ1-5; D remains unclear. The CDR3 is 11 residues long. V was pared by 3 bases and J by 11 bases, with 8 bases between. CDR3 nucleotides: TGTGCCAGCAGTTTCGGGAGGTCCCAGCATTTT. As protein: CASSFGRSQHF.

This clonotype has only a few counts. The gene calls are TRBV4-1 and TRBJ2-1, with D hard to call. Trimming took 2 bases from V and 0 from J, leaving 8 bases between them. This CDR3 region has 15 residues. Per germline, CDR1 MGHRA and CDR2 YSYEKL. In DNA, the CDR3 is TGCGCCAGCAGCCAAAACAGCCGCTCCTACAATGAGCAGTTCTTC. Residues: CASSQNSRSYNEQFF.

The sample holds a few counts of this clonotype. This chain uses TRBV12-3 or TRBV12-4 with TRBJ2-2; 7 bases are shared with TRBD1. Trimming at V came to 8 bases and at J to 1 base, leaving 4 bases not matched to a gene. The CDR3 runs 14 residues. In nucleotides, the CDR3 is TGTGCCAGCCCCGGGACAGAGAACACCGGGGAGCTGTTTTTT. Residues: CASPGTENTGELFF.